The T cell receptor beta chain under discussion was sequenced for a study of T-cell reconstitution after alpha-beta-depleted transplantation in children. This clonotype was seen a handful of times. Unique molecular identifiers were incorporated into the prepared TCRbeta library. Each CDR3 protein is one row after TCRdb ran MiXCR on the PCR reads. The sample lists roughly 610,000 distinct CDR3 sequences, approximately 10% seen once, with about 4.3% in the top ten. This CDR3 contains 17 residues. V shed 3 bases, J shed 6 bases, and the junction held 13 bases outside the gene matches. The TCR originated in a human donor who donated a stem cell graft to a child with acute myeloid leukemia. Here the sequenced sample was PBMCs from the stem cell graft donor, taken from the stem cell graft. The rearrangement links TRBV12-3 or TRBV12-4 to TRBJ2-2; 7 bases are shared with TRBD2. In nucleotides, the CDR3 is TGTGCCAGCAGTTTTCCGTTGGCGGGAGAATTACCCGGGGAGCTGTTTTTT. It translates to CASSFPLAGELPGELFF.